One sample yielded the 6 T cell receptor beta chains listed below, sequenced in a study of T cell responses to AZD1222 COVID-19 vaccine. TCRdb keeps only in-frame clones here, not all; method: immunoSEQ multiplex PCR. Among 54,000 or so clones listed, over 80% were seen once. Sequences were derived from peripheral blood, sampled on day 0 of AZD1222 vaccination. The receptors originated from an adult in good health.

The chain couples TRBV21-1 to TRBJ2-3; the table gives TRBD2 as D, unverified against the DNA. TRBV21-1 is a listed pseudogene. CDR3 length: 17 residues. This CDR3 reads CASSTPFRASGTDTQYF. The CDR3 bases are TGTGCCAGCAGCACCCCGTTTCGTGCTTCGGGGACAGATACGCAGTATTTT.

This chain joins TRBV6-5 and TRBJ2-1, with 9 bases matching TRBD2. There are 13 residues in the CDR3. J was trimmed by 4 bases and V by 7 bases; bases with no gene match: 2. The germline gives CDR1 MNHEY, CDR2 SVGAGI. The CDR3 bases are TGTGCCAGCAACCTAGCGGGATACAATGAGCAGTTCTTC. This encodes CASNLAGYNEQFF.

The chain employs TRBV6-1 and TRBJ1-3; D is unclear. The V gene's germline CDR1 is MNHNS and CDR2 SASEGT. The CDR3 runs to 15 residues. Trimming pared 1 base from V and 0 bases from J, leaving 7 bases between. The CDR3 loop reads CASSEGEISGNTIYF. CDR3 coding DNA: TGTGCCAGCAGTGAAGGGGAGATCTCTGGAAACACCATATATTTT.

This sequence joins TRBV5-4 and TRBJ1-3, with 7 bases lining up with TRBD1. The junction had 4 bases not matched to a gene; V was cut back by 1 base and J by 0 bases. The CDR3 consists of 16 residues. Germline CDR1 is SGHNT and CDR2 is YYREEE (reference sequence). The CDR3: CASSLSTGTSGNTIYF. The DNA for the CDR3 is TGTGCCAGCAGCTTGTCGACAGGGACCTCTGGAAACACCATATATTTT. The entire variable domain, with the rest obtained from reference TRBV5-4 and TRBJ1-3, is as follows: ETGVTQSPTHLIKTRGQQVTLRCSSQSGHNTVSWYQQALGQGPQFIFQYYREEENGRGNFPPRFSGLQFPNYSSELNVNALELDDSALYLCASSLSTGTSGNTIYFGEGSWLTVV.

The chain employs TRBV6-5 and TRBJ2-7; no reliable D call. V was trimmed by 0 bases and J by 4 bases, leaving 7 bases between them. Germline CDR1 and CDR2: MNHEY and SVGAGI. This CDR3 is built from 13 residues. As DNA, the CDR3 is TGTGCCAGCAGTTACTCGATTGGGTACGAGCAGTACTTC. Translation: CASSYSIGYEQYF.

In its sample, this clone was seen once. This sequence joins TRBV4-1 and TRBJ2-1; 11 nucleotides match TRBD2. V was pared by 2 bases and J by 8 bases, with 5 bases of the junction left unmatched. This CDR3 has 15 amino acids. Germline CDR1 is MGHRA and CDR2 is YSYEKL. CDR3 loop: CASSQPGTSGYEQFF. The DNA of the CDR3 is TGCGCCAGCAGCCAACCCGGGACTAGCGGCTATGAGCAGTTCTTC.